The sequence of this T cell receptor beta chain was determined in a study of blood T cells in healthy people across ages. At the level of the study: The template switching approach captured approximately one barcoded beta molecule for every two T cells.

A note on this clonotype: As yet, its antigen is unknown. This clone may be a read error of a much larger clone one base away.

A second about 6 to 12 cycle PCR used barcoded and J-beta primers. Each cDNA molecule, via a template-switch adaptor with 12 random nucleotides, was tagged. TCRdb used MiXCR to reprocess the 5' RACE reads, holding one entry per CDR3 protein. The sample yields about 580,000 distinct CDR3 sequences, around 48% seen once. General study findings and limits: Age showed a roughly linear inverse relationship with TCR beta diversity per million T cells.

Each donor's blood draw was around 9.2 milliliters of peripheral blood. The specimen sequenced was blood. This clonotype was obtained from a man older than 75 in good health.

The CDR3 is CASSYSNGNTGGLFF. Here the CDR3 DNA reads TGTGCCAGCAGTTACTCGAACGGGAACACCGGGGGGCTGTTTTTT. V is TRBV6-5 and J is TRBJ2-2, with D possibly TRBD2 on 6 matching bases. The CDR3 spans 15 residues. The germline gives CDR1 MNHEY, CDR2 SVGAGI.